Below, 25 T cell receptor beta chains from the same sample are listed, as sequenced in a study of PD-1 blockade in classical Hodgkin lymphoma (dated by TCRdb to the early 2020s). The library was produced with the immunoSEQ multiplex PCR assay. TCRdb stores this immuneACCESS table with in-frame sequences only. Part of the clones is absent; in the studies checked, under half of the shortfall reflects unresolved V genes, and no reason is known for the rest. The sample profile shows tens of thousands of clones; around 86% of them were found once. The leading ten clones occupy approximately 2.4% of the sample. The time point label corresponds to: cycle 1 day 1 (C1D1), immediately before nivolumab initiation. Every trial patient had relapsed after autologous stem cell transplantation, and cohorts A, B and C differed in prior brentuximab vedotin exposure. A Miltenyi CD4+ T cell isolation kit was used for magnetic negative selection to purify CD4+ T cells from thawed PBMCs.

Sequencing used CD4+ T cells from blood, obtained at baseline. All receptors derive from a human donor with classical Hodgkin lymphoma.

This clone is a singleton in its sample. The chain recombines TRBV4-2 with TRBJ2-7; 8 bases are a match to TRBD1. The V gene's germline CDR1 is LGHNA and CDR2 YNFKEQ. With V trimmed by 3 bases and J by 7 bases, 11 bases remained unmatched. This CDR3 has 15 amino acids. The CDR3 nucleotides are TGTGCCAGCAGCCAGTCGGGACAGGCGGCTAGTGAGCAGTACTTC. It specifies CASSQSGQAASEQYF.

The chain carries TRBV6-5 and TRBJ1-4; weak D call: TRBD1 (5 bases). Deletions cut 5 bases from V and 10 bases from J, with 14 bases between. The CDR3 extends over 13 amino acids. CDR1 and CDR2 from the germline V gene are MNHEY and SVGAGI. The CDR3 DNA follows: TGTGCCAGCAGTCCGTCCGGGGGGGGAAAACTGTTTTTT. It encodes CASSPSGGGKLFF.

The genes are TRBV5-1 and TRBJ1-4; D perhaps matches TRBD1 (5 bases). The germline V gene has CDR1 SGHRS and CDR2 YFSETQ. V was pared by 5 bases and J by 3 bases, with 14 bases between. The length of the CDR3 is 15 residues. This chain's CDR3 is CASRKSTVPNEKLFF. In DNA, the CDR3 is TGCGCCAGCAGGAAGTCGACAGTACCTAATGAAAAACTGTTTTTT.

V is TRBV27 and J is TRBJ2-2, with TRBD2 matching 13 bases. V gave up 5 bases and J gave up 8 bases; unmatched junction bases: 11. CDR1 MNHEY and CDR2 SMNVEV come from the germline V gene (reference sequence). The CDR3 loop spans 17 amino acids. CDR3 nucleotides: TGTGCCAGCAGTGGGTTGGGACTAGCGGGAAGGGTGGGGGAGCTGTTTTTT. It yields the protein CASSGLGLAGRVGELFF.

This chain uses TRBV7-2 with TRBJ2-1; tentatively, D is TRBD2 (6 bases). V was cut by 2 bases and J by 1 base, with 9 bases left in between. CDR1 is SGHTA, CDR2 FQGNSA, per germline. The CDR3 consists of 15 residues. DNA of the CDR3: TGTGCCAGCAGCTTACGGCGGGAATCCTACAATGAGCAGTTCTTC. This encodes CASSLRRESYNEQFF.

Comment on this clone: Compared with germline, one end of the junction differs, possibly owing to a read error. In DNA, the CDR3 is TGTGCCAGCAGCCTAGCGGGAAAACGGGAGACCCAGTACTTC. Amino acid sequence: CASSLAGKRETQYF. The chain employs TRBV7-2 and TRBJ2-5; 9 positions match TRBD2. The CDR3 length is 14 residues. Germline CDR1 is SGHTA and CDR2 is FQGNSA.

This clone was picked up a small number of times. The chain uses TRBV28 and TRBJ1-2; weak D call: TRBD1 (6 bases). There are 13 residues in the CDR3. V dropped 1 base and J dropped 6 bases, with 9 bases sitting between them. Germline CDR1 MDHEN, CDR2 SYDVKM. CDR3 sequence (DNA): TGTGCCAGCAGTTTATTTCAGGGGAATGGCTACACCTTC. It is translated as CASSLFQGNGYTF.

CDR3: CSARGTSGAYEQYF. Here the CDR3 DNA reads TGCAGCGCCAGGGGGACTAGCGGGGCCTACGAGCAGTACTTC. The rearrangement links TRBV29-1 to TRBJ2-7; TRBD2 aligns across 13 bases. CDR1 SQVTM and CDR2 ANQGSEA come from the germline V gene. The V segment lost 7 bases and the J segment 2 bases; nucleotides outside the gene matches: 5. CDR3 length: 14 amino acids.

V usage is TRBV5-4 and J usage is TRBJ2-2; 9 bases align to TRBD2. CDR1 and CDR2 (germline): SGHNT, YYREEE (reference sequence). The CDR3 has 16 amino acids. Germline trimming cut 0 bases from V and 4 bases from J; bases unmatched to any gene: 4. The CDR3 loop is CASSLGLADLTGELFF. In nucleotides, the CDR3 is TGTGCCAGCAGCTTGGGACTAGCGGATCTCACCGGGGAGCTGTTTTTT.

The J gene is TRBJ1-1, the V gene TRBV6-5; D ambiguous. CDR3 size: 14 residues. Between the trimmed V and J ends, which lost 6 bases and 4 bases, there was a span of 15 bases. Germline V CDR1 and CDR2: MNHEY, SVGAGI. The CDR3 DNA reads TGTGCCAGCAGGTCAAGGCTAAAGGTCACTGAAGCTTTCTTT. Its protein product is CASRSRLKVTEAFF.

The chain employs TRBV30 and TRBJ2-7; perhaps TRBD1 as D (6 bases). The CDR3 consists of 16 residues. Trimming took off 3 bases at V and 3 bases at J, with 21 bases between the two ends. Germline CDR1 GTSNPN, CDR2 SVGIG (reference sequence). The CDR3 DNA reads TGTGCCTGGAGGCGGCATCGGGCAGGGGATGACTACGAGCAGTACTTC. As protein: CAWRRHRAGDDYEQYF.

J is TRBJ2-3 and V is TRBV28; D not certain. Trimming took off 5 bases at V and 1 base at J, with 10 bases between the two ends. The germline V gene encodes CDR1 MDHEN and CDR2 SYDVKM. This CDR3 is 14 amino acids long. CDR3 in DNA: TGTGCCAGCAGTATAAGCCAACGCACAGATACGCAGTATTTT. Translated: CASSISQRTDTQYF. The variable domain in full, completed from reference TRBV28 and TRBJ2-3, reads DVKVTQSSRYLVKRTGEKVFLECVQDMDHENMFWYRQDPGLGLRLIYFSYDVKMKEKGDIPEGYSVSREKKERFSLILESASTNQTSMYLCASSISQRTDTQYFGPGTRLTVL.

The chain has TRBV5-6 and TRBJ1-2; possible D gene TRBD1, 5 bases. The CDR3 has 14 residues. CDR1 is SGHDT, CDR2 YYEEEE, per germline. Trimming left V 2 bases short and J 0 bases short, with 8 bases between. CDR3 loop: CASSFQTANYGYTF. The CDR3 coding sequence is TGTGCCAGCAGCTTCCAGACAGCTAACTATGGCTACACCTTC. The whole variable domain, remainder taken from reference TRBV5-6 and TRBJ1-2, is DAGVTQSPTHLIKTRGQQVTLRCSPKSGHDTVSWYQQALGQGPQFIFQYYEEEERQRGNFPDRFSGHQFPNYSSELNVNALLLGDSALYLCASSFQTANYGYTFGSGTRLTVV.

The CDR3 nucleotides are TGTGCCACTTTCGGAGGCGTGGGTAAAAATACGCAGTATTTT. It specifies CATFGGVGKNTQYF. The chain couples TRBV28 to TRBJ2-3; D perhaps matches TRBD2 (5 bases). Germline V gene sequence: CDR1 MDHEN, CDR2 SYDVKM. The CDR3 spans 14 residues. The V gene lost 10 bases and the J gene lost 7 bases, with 21 bases spanning the gap.

The chain joins TRBV7-2 to TRBJ2-5; D ambiguous. The CDR3 loop spans 14 amino acids. With 1 base removed from V and 6 bases from J, the gap between germline ends came to 12 bases. Per germline, CDR1 SGHTA and CDR2 FQGNSA. The CDR3 region is CASSLDGPPQTQYF. The CDR3 bases are TGTGCCAGCAGCTTAGACGGACCCCCCCAGACCCAGTACTTC.

The chain combines TRBV7-2 with TRBJ2-7; D may be TRBD2 (7 bases). Trimming stripped 1 base from V and 4 bases from J, with 14 bases between. Germline V gene data show CDR1 as SGHTA and CDR2 as FQGNSA. This CDR3 is built from 15 residues. CDR3 coding DNA: TGTGCCAGCAGCTTAGGGGCGGGGGCGCCGTACGAGCAGTACTTC. Amino acids: CASSLGAGAPYEQYF.

This clone appeared a single time. The chain couples TRBV5-6 to TRBJ2-7; D call uncertain. Trimming removed 1 base from V and 5 bases from J, with 10 bases in between. CDR1 and CDR2 from the germline V gene are SGHDT and YYEEEE. The length of the CDR3 is 13 residues. The CDR3 is CASSLRGVDEQYF. Written as DNA, the CDR3 is TGTGCCAGCAGCTTGCGTGGGGTTGACGAGCAGTACTTC. The full variable domain, in which reference TRBV5-6 and TRBJ2-7 provide the parts outside the CDR3, is DAGVTQSPTHLIKTRGQQVTLRCSPKSGHDTVSWYQQALGQGPQFIFQYYEEEERQRGNFPDRFSGHQFPNYSSELNVNALLLGDSALYLCASSLRGVDEQYFGPGTRLTVT.

The chain combines TRBV6-5 with TRBJ2-1; D uncertain. In germline, CDR1 is MNHEY, CDR2 SVGAGI. V was cut by 3 bases and J by 8 bases, with 5 bases left in between. CDR3 length: 11 amino acids. CDR3 amino acids: CASSYLYEQFF. In DNA, the CDR3 is TGTGCCAGCAGTTATTTGTATGAGCAGTTCTTC.

The CDR3 loop reads CASSRTRDHGNQPQHF. DNA of the CDR3: TGTGCCAGCAGCCGTACCAGAGACCATGGCAATCAGCCCCAGCATTTT. The chain is built from TRBV5-6 and TRBJ1-5; D gene ambiguous. The CDR3 contains 16 residues. Germline assignment: CDR1 SGHDT and CDR2 YYEEEE. V lost 4 bases and J lost 2, with 16 bases in between.

The rearrangement links TRBV5-6 to TRBJ2-5; D remains unclear. The CDR3 spans 15 residues. V gave up 2 bases and J gave up 0 bases, with 11 bases separating them. The germline V gene encodes CDR1 SGHDT and CDR2 YYEEEE. This CDR3 is CASSFGSWYQETQYF. The CDR3 DNA sequence: TGTGCCAGCAGCTTCGGGTCTTGGTACCAAGAGACCCAGTACTTC.

V usage is TRBV29-1 and J usage is TRBJ2-7; possible D gene TRBD1, 5 bases. This CDR3 region has 15 residues. Germline V gene lookup returns CDR1 SQVTM and CDR2 ANQGSEA. Trimming removed 0 bases from V and 2 bases from J, with 14 bases in between. In nucleotides, the CDR3 is TGCAGCGTTGAAGATTGGGCGCAGGGTACCTACGAGCAGTACTTC. It yields the protein CSVEDWAQGTYEQYF.

The genes are TRBV7-9 and TRBJ2-2; D might be TRBD1 (6 bases). The germline CDR1 and CDR2 sequences are SEHNR and FQNEAQ (reference sequence). Trimming stripped 5 bases from V and 1 base from J, with 8 bases between. CDR3 length equals 14 residues. This CDR3 is CASSQTGNTGELFF. The CDR3 region has the DNA TGTGCCAGCAGCCAGACAGGGAACACCGGGGAGCTGTTTTTT.

This chain joins TRBV9 and TRBJ2-2; TRBD2 aligns across 7 bases. The CDR3 consists of 15 residues. Germline V gives CDR1 SGDLS, CDR2 YYNGEE. Germline trimming cut 4 bases from V and 1 base from J; bases unmatched to any gene: 4. CDR3 protein: CASSPREGNTGELFF. CDR3 bases: TGTGCCAGCAGCCCCAGGGAGGGGAACACCGGGGAGCTGTTTTTT.

The rearrangement links TRBV4-2 to TRBJ2-1; 11 bases match TRBD2. CDR3 length: 16 amino acids. The junction had 9 bases not matched to a gene; V was cut back by 5 bases and J by 6 bases. Germline loops: CDR1 LGHNA, CDR2 YNFKEQ. The CDR3: CASSTFSGRVGNEQFF. In DNA form, the CDR3 reads TGTGCCAGCAGCACCTTTAGCGGGAGGGTGGGCAATGAGCAGTTCTTC.

The CDR3 nucleotides read TGCAGCGTTGAACGGGACAGGGGGCAAGATACGCAGTATTTT. This codes for CSVERDRGQDTQYF. This sequence joins TRBV29-1 and TRBJ2-3; 12 bases are shared with TRBD1. With 2 bases clipped from V and 5 bases from J, the junction kept 2 bases outside the gene matches. Germline values: CDR1 SQVTM, CDR2 ANQGSEA. This CDR3 is 14 amino acids long.